A selection of T cell receptor beta chains follows, all from one sample in a study of blood T cell repertoires in COVID-19. Libraries were prepared by immunoSEQ multiplex PCR; TCRdb keeps only in-frame clonotypes and omits some of them. The repertoire consists of 93,000 or so clones, with 70% to 90% occurring once and the leading ten covering approximately 3.1%. Sequenced sample: peripheral blood. These receptors were obtained from a man in his fifties in a cohort sampled during active COVID-19. The CDR3 runs from the conserved cysteine through the conserved F or W. D genes are given only for firm matches.

J gene,D gene,V gene,CDR3 protein
TRBJ2-3,TRBD2,TRBV4-2,CASSQEGSGGTWGTQYF
TRBJ2-1,.,TRBV21-1,CASTDPRGSLCEQFF
TRBJ2-4,.,TRBV7-2,CASSVLGARNIQYF
TRBJ2-1,TRBD2,TRBV9,CASSVVSGSGGANEQFF
TRBJ1-6,.,TRBV5-4,CASSLVGANNSPLHF
TRBJ2-3,.,TRBV29-1,CSVSQGTDTQYF
TRBJ1-1,TRBD1,TRBV5-1,CASSPGTEYQGTEAFF
TRBJ2-3,.,TRBV20-1,CSASGLAPREQYF
TRBJ2-3,.,TRBV5-1,CASSFSADTQYF
TRBJ1-1,TRBD1,TRBV5-4,CASSPAGRGRTEAFF